Listed below are T cell receptor beta chains from one sample, sequenced in a study of regulatory T cells in long-lasting Graves disease. TCRdb reanalysed the multiplex PCR reads using MiXCR and keeps one entry per CDR3 protein. There are 700,000 or so distinct CDR3 sequences in the sample; 30% occur only once, and under 55% lies in the top ten. Sample: peripheral blood mononuclear cells (PBMCs), taken when the disease was refractory, from a patient treated with antithyroid drugs. The source is a female donor with Graves disease. Both conserved end residues are part of each CDR3. The D gene is left open where the match is weak. Not all rows give a size; the values are once, few, many and, for expanded clones, a class.

>NA|TRBV20-1|TRBJ1-4|NA
CSASRELNEKLFF
TGCAGTGCTAGTAGGGAATTGAATGAAAAACTGTTTTTT
>few|TRBV19|TRBJ2-4|NA
CASSMGLTLAKNIQYF
TGTGCCAGTAGTATGGGACTGACTCTAGCCAAAAACATTCAGTACTTC
>NA|TRBV13|TRBJ1-1|TRBD1
CASTYRGNTEAFF
TGTGCCAGCACCTACAGGGGCAACACTGAAGCTTTCTTT
>many|TRBV2|TRBJ1-5|NA
CASTLSGNQPQHF
TGTGCCAGCACCCTGTCAGGGAATCAGCCCCAGCATTTT
>NA|TRBV5-1|TRBJ1-1|TRBD1
CASSLREGASTEAFF
TGCGCCAGCAGCTTGAGAGAGGGGGCGTCCACTGAAGCTTTCTTT
>NA|TRBV11-3|TRBJ1-3|TRBD1
CASSLTGTGGNTIYF
TGTGCCAGCAGCCTCACAGGGACAGGTGGAAACACCATATATTTT
>few|TRBV6-2/TRBV6-3|TRBJ1-5|NA
CASSYTYSQPQHF
TGTGCCAGCAGTTACACCTATAGTCAGCCCCAGCATTTT
>NA|TRBV7-7|TRBJ2-5|TRBD2
CASSVLAGVNQETQYF
TGTGCCAGCAGCGTACTAGCGGGAGTCAACCAAGAGACCCAGTACTTC
>NA|TRBV28|TRBJ2-5|NA
CASSLSVWETQYF
TGTGCCAGCAGTTTATCGGTATGGGAGACCCAGTACTTC
>NA|TRBV9|TRBJ2-5|TRBD2
CASSAGTSGSYQETQYF
TGTGCCAGCAGCGCAGGGACTAGCGGGAGCTACCAAGAGACCCAGTACTTC
>few|TRBV2|TRBJ1-2|TRBD1
CASIERGTAFNYGYTF
TGTGCCAGCATCGAACGTGGGACAGCCTTTAACTATGGCTACACCTTC
>many|TRBV27|TRBJ1-2|NA
CASSLSRQRFYGYTF
TGTGCCAGCAGTTTATCGAGACAGAGATTCTATGGCTACACCTTC
>few|TRBV19|TRBJ1-2|TRBD1
CASREIGGYYGYTF
TGTGCCAGTAGGGAGATAGGGGGCTATTATGGCTACACCTTC
>few|TRBV2|TRBJ1-1|TRBD1
CASSGQGGRTEAFF
TGTGCCAGCAGCGGACAGGGTGGGCGGACTGAAGCTTTCTTT
>NA|TRBV20-1|TRBJ2-7|NA
CSAAARRDEQYF
TGCAGTGCCGCGGCGAGGAGGGACGAGCAGTACTTC
>NA|TRBV27|TRBJ2-7|NA
CASSLRRGGSYEQYF
TGTGCCAGCAGTTTAAGACGTGGGGGCTCCTACGAGCAGTACTTC
>NA|TRBV10-3|TRBJ1-1|NA
CAISESGKNTEAFF
TGTGCCATCAGTGAGTCAGGGAAGAACACTGAAGCTTTCTTT
>few|TRBV7-2|TRBJ1-2|NA
CASSFPPNYGYTF
TGTGCCAGCAGCTTCCCTCCAAACTATGGCTACACCTTC
>few|TRBV25-1|TRBJ2-5|TRBD2
CASTLGGPGTSGTWWQETQYF
TGTGCCAGCACCCTAGGGGGTCCCGGGACTAGCGGGACCTGGTGGCAAGAGACCCAGTACTTC
>many|TRBV11-2|TRBJ2-5|TRBD2
CASSSLGRGGETQYF
TGTGCCAGCAGCTCCCTTGGGCGGGGGGGGGAGACCCAGTACTTC
>NA|TRBV20-1|TRBJ2-7|TRBD2
CSASVLAGAFGEQYF
TGCAGTGCTAGCGTCTTAGCGGGAGCGTTCGGCGAGCAGTACTTC
>few|TRBV6-1|TRBJ2-7|NA
CASSGWGFSYEQYF
TGTGCCAGCAGTGGGTGGGGGTTCTCCTACGAGCAGTACTTC
>few|TRBV28|TRBJ2-5|TRBD1
CASSFLTDRGVRQETQYF
TGTGCCAGCAGTTTCCTGACGGACAGGGGAGTCCGACAAGAGACCCAGTACTTC
>few|TRBV20-1|TRBJ1-6|NA
CSAREGTGNSPLHF
TGCAGTGCTAGAGAGGGAACCGGGAATTCACCCCTCCACTTT
>many|TRBV12-3/TRBV12-4|TRBJ1-4|NA
CASSFGGRGEKLFF
TGTGCCAGCAGTTTCGGGGGAAGGGGTGAAAAACTGTTTTTT
>few|TRBV15|TRBJ1-4|NA
CATSRDGETNEKLFF
TGTGCCACCAGCAGAGATGGGGAGACTAATGAAAAACTGTTTTTT
>many|TRBV28|TRBJ1-5|TRBD1
CASSHDRGSNQPQHF
TGTGCCAGCAGCCATGACAGGGGTAGCAATCAGCCCCAGCATTTT
>few|TRBV27|TRBJ1-1|NA
CASGARGAHLPDPEAFF
TGTGCCAGCGGCGCGAGAGGCGCTCATTTACCGGACCCTGAAGCTTTCTTT
>few|TRBV29-1|TRBJ2-7|NA
CSVEDLKGTEQYF
TGCAGCGTTGAAGATCTGAAGGGGACCGAGCAGTACTTC
>NA|TRBV30|TRBJ2-7|NA
CAWSWGGGEQYF
TGTGCCTGGAGTTGGGGGGGCGGCGAGCAGTACTTC
>many|TRBV12-5|TRBJ2-7|NA
CASGGGTLQSYEQYF
TGTGCTAGTGGTGGCGGGACTCTTCAGTCCTACGAGCAGTACTTC
>NA|TRBV5-6|TRBJ2-5|NA
CASSLRQRIGSQYF
TGTGCCAGCAGCTTACGACAAAGGATAGGATCCCAGTACTTC
>many|TRBV11-2|TRBJ1-1|NA
CASSLVQGFEAFF
TGTGCCAGCAGCTTAGTCCAGGGATTTGAAGCTTTCTTT
>NA|TRBV2|TRBJ2-1|NA
CASSVLLALDEQFF
TGTGCCAGCAGTGTACTCCTAGCGTTGGATGAGCAGTTCTTC
>NA|TRBV7-7|TRBJ2-7|TRBD2
CASSPGLAPSYEQYF
TGTGCCAGCAGCCCGGGACTAGCCCCGTCCTACGAGCAGTACTTC
>NA|TRBV6-2/TRBV6-3|TRBJ1-5|NA
CASSYGEGGQPQHF
TGTGCCAGCAGTTACGGGGAGGGAGGACAGCCCCAGCATTTT
>few|TRBV5-4|TRBJ2-7|TRBD2
CASSLGLAGGSNEQYF
TGTGCCAGCAGCTTGGGACTAGCGGGAGGGAGCAACGAGCAGTACTTC
>few|TRBV10-3|TRBJ1-1|TRBD1
CAISEDRGRTEAFF
TGTGCCATCAGTGAGGACAGGGGGCGGACTGAAGCTTTCTTT
>NA|TRBV27|TRBJ1-2|NA
CASSLFRGANYGYTF
TGTGCCAGCAGCTTATTCAGGGGTGCTAACTATGGCTACACCTTC
>NA|TRBV30|TRBJ1-5|NA
CAWREDSNQPQHF
TGTGCCTGGAGGGAAGATAGCAATCAGCCCCAGCATTTT
>many|TRBV6-1|TRBJ2-7|NA
CASSGGTNYEQYF
TGTGCCAGCAGTGGCGGGACCAACTACGAGCAGTACTTC
>many|TRBV2|TRBJ1-4|NA
CASSDEGQINEKLFF
TGTGCCAGCAGTGACGAGGGCCAGATTAATGAAAAACTGTTTTTT
>NA|TRBV4-1|TRBJ1-4|NA
CASSQGLQGTGEKLFF
TGCGCCAGCAGCCAAGGACTACAGGGAACGGGTGAAAAACTGTTTTTT
>NA|TRBV5-1|TRBJ2-2|NA
CASSLTGFGSTGELFF
TGCGCCAGCAGCCTGACGGGATTTGGGAGCACCGGGGAGCTGTTTTTT
>NA|TRBV6-1|TRBJ2-7|NA
CASSVGSRYEQYF
TGTGCCAGCAGTGTGGGCAGTCGCTACGAGCAGTACTTC
>NA|TRBV29-1|TRBJ1-1|TRBD1
CSETGQGNTEAFF
TGCAGCGAAACGGGACAGGGGAACACTGAAGCTTTCTTT
>many|TRBV6-2/TRBV6-3|TRBJ1-2|TRBD1
CASSRTGPNYGYTF
TGTGCCAGCAGTCGGACAGGGCCGAACTATGGCTACACCTTC
>many|TRBV12-3/TRBV12-4|TRBJ2-7|TRBD1
CASRPTGFYEQYF
TGTGCCAGCAGACCGACAGGGTTCTACGAGCAGTACTTC
>few|TRBV24-1|TRBJ2-7|NA
CATSDSDRPTSYEQYF
TGTGCCACCAGTGATTCCGACAGGCCAACATCCTACGAGCAGTACTTC
>NA|TRBV5-1|TRBJ1-2|NA
CASSFPGKGGYTF
TGCGCCAGCAGCTTTCCAGGGAAGGGTGGCTACACCTTC
>NA|TRBV29-1|TRBJ1-3|TRBD1
CSVRTGGNTIYF
TGCAGCGTGCGGACAGGGGGGAACACCATATATTTT
>few|TRBV20-1|TRBJ1-2|NA
CSAYGRPANYGYTF
TGCAGTGCCTACGGACGGCCAGCTAACTATGGCTACACCTTC
>NA|TRBV2|TRBJ2-2|TRBD2
CASRAPGLENTGELFF
TGTGCCAGCAGGGCCCCGGGACTAGAGAACACCGGGGAGCTGTTTTTT